This T cell receptor (beta chain) was captured in a study of blood T cell repertoires in COVID-19. Turning to the study itself: Researchers got acute and convalescent COVID-19 samples from the United States, Italy and Spain. Sources were T cells, B-cell-depleted T cells, or PBMCs; the material itself was cDNA or gDNA.

As originally analysed: Cell counts per sample came from amplifying reference gene primers. Profiling relied on immunoSEQ multiplex PCR, and the TCRdb table lists in-frame clones only, not all of them. That table furnishes V, J and clone size, whereas the DNA furnished D and trimming. Of about 110,000 clones in the sample, 82% were seen once. With V trimmed by 10 bases and J by 2 bases, 10 bases remained unmatched. Looked up from germline, CDR1 is SGHTA and CDR2 is FQGNSA. The CDR3 extends over 14 amino acids. The TCR sequence derives from a man in his 70s with acute or convalescent COVID-19. Sequencing was performed on peripheral blood. This chain connects TRBV7-2 to TRBJ1-1, with TRBD1 matching 7 bases. The CDR3 nucleotides read TGTGCCACCCAGCTTAGAGGGGGCAACACTGAAGCTTTCTTT. Residues: CATQLRGGNTEAFF. Full variable domain (remainder filled in from reference TRBV7-2 and TRBJ1-1): GAGVSQSPSNKVTEKGKDVELRCDPISGHTALYWYRQSLGQGLEFLIYFQGNSAPDKSGLPSDRFSAERTGGSVSTLTIQRTQQEDSAVYLCATQLRGGNTEAFFGQGTRLTVV.